Listed here is a single TCR beta chain. Its antigen is undetermined. This table comes from immunoSEQ multiplex PCR, and its TCRdb copy is limited to in-frame clones, with some not included. The sample lists about 56,000 clones; 56% were seen once. This record comes from a study of cytotoxic CD8 clonotypes in ibrutinib-treated CLL. Across the whole study: The patient breakdown showed 10 to 12 relapsed/refractory and roughly 14 treatment-naive cases, with about 17 IGHV unmutated. After median approximately 6 years, roughly 14 stayed in remission, around twelve progressed; responses approximately 24 partial, 2 complete. Response samples were taken after a median of roughly 11 months on treatment, range 6 to 36. General study findings and limits: Clonality was higher at baseline than in age-matched healthy donors and tracked circulating CD8+ T-cell counts.

CDR1 is SGHRS, CDR2 YFSETQ, per germline. The CDR3 is 14 amino acids. The V end lost 0 bases, the J end lost 3 bases, and 8 bases lay between the germline ends. Sequenced material: PBMCs, taken after 24 months of ibrutinib treatment. The source is a human donor with chronic lymphocytic leukemia. The chain recombines TRBV5-1 with TRBJ2-3; D call uncertain. CDR3 sequence reads: CASSLEPRTDTQYF. CDR3 coding DNA: TGCGCCAGCAGCTTGGAACCAAGGACAGATACGCAGTATTTT.